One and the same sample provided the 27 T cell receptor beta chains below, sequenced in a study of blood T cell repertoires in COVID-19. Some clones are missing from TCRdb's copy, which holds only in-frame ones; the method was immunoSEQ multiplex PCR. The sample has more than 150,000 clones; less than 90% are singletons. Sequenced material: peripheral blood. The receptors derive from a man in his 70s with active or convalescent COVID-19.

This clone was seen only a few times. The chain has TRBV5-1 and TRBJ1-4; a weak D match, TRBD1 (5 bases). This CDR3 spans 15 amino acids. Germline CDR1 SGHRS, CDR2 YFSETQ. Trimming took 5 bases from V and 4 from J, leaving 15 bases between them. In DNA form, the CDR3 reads TGCGCCAGCAGTATGGCAGGGAATGATAATGAAAAACTGTTTTTT. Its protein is CASSMAGNDNEKLFF.

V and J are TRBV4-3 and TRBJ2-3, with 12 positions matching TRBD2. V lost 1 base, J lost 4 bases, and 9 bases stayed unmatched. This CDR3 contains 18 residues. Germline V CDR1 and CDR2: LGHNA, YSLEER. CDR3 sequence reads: CASSQASTSGSKADTQYF. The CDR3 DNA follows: TGCGCCAGCAGCCAAGCCTCGACTAGCGGGAGCAAAGCAGATACGCAGTATTTT.

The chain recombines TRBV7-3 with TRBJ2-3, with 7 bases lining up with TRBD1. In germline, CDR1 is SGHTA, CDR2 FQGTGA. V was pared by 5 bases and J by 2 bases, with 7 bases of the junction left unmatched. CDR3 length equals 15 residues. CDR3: CASSPGQRNTDTQYF. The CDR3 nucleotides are TGTGCCAGCAGCCCGGGACAGAGGAACACAGATACGCAGTATTTT. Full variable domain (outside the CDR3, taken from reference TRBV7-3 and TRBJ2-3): GAGVSQTPSNKVTEKGKYVELRCDPISGHTALYWYRQSLGQGPEFLIYFQGTGAADDSGLPNDRFFAVRPEGSVSTLKIQRTERGDSAVYLCASSPGQRNTDTQYFGPGTRLTVL.

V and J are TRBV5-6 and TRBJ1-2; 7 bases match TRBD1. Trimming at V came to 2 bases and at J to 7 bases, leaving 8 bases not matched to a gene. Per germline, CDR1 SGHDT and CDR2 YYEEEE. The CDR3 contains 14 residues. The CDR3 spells CASSFRQGMSGYTF. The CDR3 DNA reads TGTGCCAGCAGCTTTCGACAGGGAATGAGTGGCTACACCTTC.

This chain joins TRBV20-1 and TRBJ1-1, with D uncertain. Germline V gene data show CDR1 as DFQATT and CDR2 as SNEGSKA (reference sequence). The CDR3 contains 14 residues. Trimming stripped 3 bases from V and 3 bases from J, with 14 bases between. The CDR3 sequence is CSASEGPSDTEAFF. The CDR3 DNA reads TGCAGTGCTAGTGAGGGCCCGTCGGACACTGAAGCTTTCTTT.

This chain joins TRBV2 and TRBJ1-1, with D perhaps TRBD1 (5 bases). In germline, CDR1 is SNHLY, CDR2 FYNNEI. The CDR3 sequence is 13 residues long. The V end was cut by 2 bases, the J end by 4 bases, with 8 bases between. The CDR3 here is CASSETQGTEAFF. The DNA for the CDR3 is TGTGCCAGCAGTGAAACGCAGGGCACTGAAGCTTTCTTT.

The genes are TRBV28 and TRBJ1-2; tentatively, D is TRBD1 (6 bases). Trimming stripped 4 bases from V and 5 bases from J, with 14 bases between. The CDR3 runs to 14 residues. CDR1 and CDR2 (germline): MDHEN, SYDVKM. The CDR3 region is CASSSPGERYGYTF. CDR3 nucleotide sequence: TGTGCCAGCAGTTCTCCAGGGGAAAGGTATGGCTACACCTTC.

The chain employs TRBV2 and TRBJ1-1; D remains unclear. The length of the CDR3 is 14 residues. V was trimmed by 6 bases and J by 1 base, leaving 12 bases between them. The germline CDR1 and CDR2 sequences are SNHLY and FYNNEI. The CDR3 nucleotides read TGTGCCAGCAGCTCACAGCCCCGGAACACTGAAGCTTTCTTT. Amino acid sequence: CASSSQPRNTEAFF. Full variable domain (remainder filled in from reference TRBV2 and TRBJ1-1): EPEVTQTPSHQVTQMGQEVILRCVPISNHLYFYWYRQILGQKVEFLVSFYNNEISEKSEIFDDQFSVERPDGSNFTLKIRSTKLEDSAMYFCASSSQPRNTEAFFGQGTRLTVV.

The CDR3 DNA sequence: TGTGCCAGCTCACCGGGCAGAACGGGCAATCAGCCCCAGCATTTT. Translating it yields CASSPGRTGNQPQHF. This chain links TRBV18 with TRBJ1-5; no definite D call. V shed 3 bases and J shed 2 bases, with 11 bases lying between them. The germline gives CDR1 KGHSH, CDR2 LQKENI. This CDR3 spans 15 amino acids.

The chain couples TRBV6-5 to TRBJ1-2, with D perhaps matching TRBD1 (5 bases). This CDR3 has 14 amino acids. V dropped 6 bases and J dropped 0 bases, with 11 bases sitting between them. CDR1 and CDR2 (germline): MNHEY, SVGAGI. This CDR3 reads CASRRRGANYGYTF. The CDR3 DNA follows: TGTGCCAGCAGGCGGCGGGGGGCTAACTATGGCTACACCTTC.

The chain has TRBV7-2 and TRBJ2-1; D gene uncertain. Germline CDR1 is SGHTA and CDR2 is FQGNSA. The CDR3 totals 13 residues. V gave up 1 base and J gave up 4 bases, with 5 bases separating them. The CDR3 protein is CASSLGPYNEQFF. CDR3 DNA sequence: TGTGCCAGCAGCTTAGGGCCTTACAATGAGCAGTTCTTC. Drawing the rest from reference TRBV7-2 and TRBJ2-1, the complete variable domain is GAGVSQSPSNKVTEKGKDVELRCDPISGHTALYWYRQSLGQGLEFLIYFQGNSAPDKSGLPSDRFSAERTGGSVSTLTIQRTQQEDSAVYLCASSLGPYNEQFFGPGTRLTVL.

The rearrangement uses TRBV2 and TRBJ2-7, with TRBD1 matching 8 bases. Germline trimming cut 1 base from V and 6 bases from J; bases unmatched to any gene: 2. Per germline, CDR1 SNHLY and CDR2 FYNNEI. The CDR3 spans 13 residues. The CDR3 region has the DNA TGTGCCAGCAGTGAAGGGGACAGGCCCGAGCAGTACTTC. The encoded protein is CASSEGDRPEQYF. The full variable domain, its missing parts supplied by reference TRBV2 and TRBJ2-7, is EPEVTQTPSHQVTQMGQEVILRCVPISNHLYFYWYRQILGQKVEFLVSFYNNEISEKSEIFDDQFSVERPDGSNFTLKIRSTKLEDSAMYFCASSEGDRPEQYFGPGTRLTVT.

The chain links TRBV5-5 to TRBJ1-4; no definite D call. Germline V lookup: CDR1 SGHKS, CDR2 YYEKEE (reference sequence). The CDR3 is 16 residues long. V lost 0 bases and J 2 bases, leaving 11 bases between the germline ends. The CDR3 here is CASSLGFRPTNEKLFF. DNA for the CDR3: TGTGCCAGCAGCTTGGGTTTCAGGCCGACTAATGAAAAACTGTTTTTT.

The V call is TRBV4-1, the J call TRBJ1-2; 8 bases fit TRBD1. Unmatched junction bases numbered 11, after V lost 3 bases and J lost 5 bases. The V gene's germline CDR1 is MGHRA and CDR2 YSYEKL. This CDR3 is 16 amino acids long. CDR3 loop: CASSQDAGGYLYGYTF. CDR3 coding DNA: TGCGCCAGCAGCCAGGATGCAGGGGGCTATTTGTATGGCTACACCTTC.

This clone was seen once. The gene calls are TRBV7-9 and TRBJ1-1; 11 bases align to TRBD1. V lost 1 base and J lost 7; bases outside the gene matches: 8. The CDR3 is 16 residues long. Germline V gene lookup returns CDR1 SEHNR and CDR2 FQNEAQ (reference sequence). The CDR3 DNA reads TGTGCCAGCAGCTTAGTTCTAAGGGGACAGGGGGTTGAAGCTTTCTTT. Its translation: CASSLVLRGQGVEAFF.

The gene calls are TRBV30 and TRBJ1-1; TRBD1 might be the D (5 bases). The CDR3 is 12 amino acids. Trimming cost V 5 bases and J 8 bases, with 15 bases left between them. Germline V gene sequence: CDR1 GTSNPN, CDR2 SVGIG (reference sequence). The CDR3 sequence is CAWLNPGGEAFF. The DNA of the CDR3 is TGTGCCTGGCTTAACCCTGGGGGGGAAGCTTTCTTT.

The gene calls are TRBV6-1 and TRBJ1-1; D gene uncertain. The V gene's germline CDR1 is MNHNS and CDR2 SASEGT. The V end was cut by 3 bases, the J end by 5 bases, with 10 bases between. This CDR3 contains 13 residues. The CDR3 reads CASSDGRGTEAFF. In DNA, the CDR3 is TGTGCCAGCAGTGATGGGCGCGGGACTGAAGCTTTCTTT.

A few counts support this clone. CDR3 nucleotide sequence: TGTGCCAGCAGCCAAGATCTGCCTGCAGGGTATGGCTACACCTTC. Translation gives CASSQDLPAGYGYTF. This chain uses TRBV14 with TRBJ1-2; possible D gene TRBD1, 5 bases. The germline V gene has CDR1 SGHDN and CDR2 FVKESK. This CDR3 region has 15 residues. The V and J ends lost 0 bases and 5 bases respectively, with 13 bases between them. Looking up the rest from reference TRBV14 and TRBJ1-2 gives the full variable domain: EAGVTQFPSHSVIEKGQTVTLRCDPISGHDNLYWYRRVMGKEIKFLLHFVKESKQDESGMPNNRFLAERTGGTYSTLKVQPAELEDSGVYFCASSQDLPAGYGYTFGSGTRLTVV.

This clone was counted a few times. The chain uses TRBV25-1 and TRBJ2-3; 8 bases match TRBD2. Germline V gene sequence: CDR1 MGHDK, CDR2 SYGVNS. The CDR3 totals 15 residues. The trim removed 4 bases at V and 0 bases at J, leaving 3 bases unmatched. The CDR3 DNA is TGTGCCAGCAGTGTCCCTAGCGGGAGCACAGATACGCAGTATTTT. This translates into CASSVPSGSTDTQYF. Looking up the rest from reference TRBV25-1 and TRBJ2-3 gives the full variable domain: EADIYQTPRYLVIGTGKKITLECSQTMGHDKMYWYQQDPGMELHLIHYSYGVNSTEKGDLSSESTVSRIRTEHFPLTLESARPSHTSQYLCASSVPSGSTDTQYFGPGTRLTVL.

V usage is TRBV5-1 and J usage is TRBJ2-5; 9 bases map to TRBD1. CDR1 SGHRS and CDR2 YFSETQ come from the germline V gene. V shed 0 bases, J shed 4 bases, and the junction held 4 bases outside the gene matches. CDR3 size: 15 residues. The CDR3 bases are TGCGCCAGCAGCTTGGGGACAGGGGATGGAGAGACCCAGTACTTC. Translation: CASSLGTGDGETQYF.

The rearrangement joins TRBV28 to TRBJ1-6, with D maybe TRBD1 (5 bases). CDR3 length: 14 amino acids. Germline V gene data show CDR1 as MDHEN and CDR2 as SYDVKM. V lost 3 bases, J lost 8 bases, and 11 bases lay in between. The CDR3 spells CASSFPWGDSPLHF. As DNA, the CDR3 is TGTGCCAGCAGTTTCCCCTGGGGGGATTCACCCCTCCACTTT.

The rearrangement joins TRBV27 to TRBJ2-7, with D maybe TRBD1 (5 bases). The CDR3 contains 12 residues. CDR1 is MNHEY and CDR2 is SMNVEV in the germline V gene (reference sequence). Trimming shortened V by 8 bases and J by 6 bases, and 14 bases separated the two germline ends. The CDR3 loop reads CASGKGFGEQYF. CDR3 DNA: TGTGCCAGCGGGAAGGGGTTTGGCGAGCAGTACTTC.

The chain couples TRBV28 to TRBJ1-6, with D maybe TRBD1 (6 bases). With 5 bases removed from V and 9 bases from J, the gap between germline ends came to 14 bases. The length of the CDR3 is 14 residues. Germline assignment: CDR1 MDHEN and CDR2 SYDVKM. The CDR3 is CASSSPGEGSPLHF. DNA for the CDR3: TGTGCCAGCAGTAGTCCAGGGGAAGGTTCACCCCTCCACTTT.

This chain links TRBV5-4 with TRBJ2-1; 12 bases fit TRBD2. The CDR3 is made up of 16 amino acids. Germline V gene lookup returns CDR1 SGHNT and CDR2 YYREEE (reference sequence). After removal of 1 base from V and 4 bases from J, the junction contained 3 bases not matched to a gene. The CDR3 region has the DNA TGTGCCAGCAGCTTGAGCCTAGCGGGAGGGTACAATGAGCAGTTCTTC. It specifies CASSLSLAGGYNEQFF. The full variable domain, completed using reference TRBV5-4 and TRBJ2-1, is ETGVTQSPTHLIKTRGQQVTLRCSSQSGHNTVSWYQQALGQGPQFIFQYYREEENGRGNFPPRFSGLQFPNYSSELNVNALELDDSALYLCASSLSLAGGYNEQFFGPGTRLTVL.

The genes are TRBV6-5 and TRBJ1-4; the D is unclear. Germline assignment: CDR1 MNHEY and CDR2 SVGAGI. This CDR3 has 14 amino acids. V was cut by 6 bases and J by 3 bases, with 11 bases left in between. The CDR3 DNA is TGTGCCAGCAGCCTCGGAGGATCTAATGAAAAACTGTTTTTT. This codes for CASSLGGSNEKLFF.

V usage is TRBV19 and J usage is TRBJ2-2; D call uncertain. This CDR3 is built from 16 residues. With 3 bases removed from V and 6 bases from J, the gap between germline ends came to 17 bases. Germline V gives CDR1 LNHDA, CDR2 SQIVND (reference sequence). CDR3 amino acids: CASSMYYRATAGELFF. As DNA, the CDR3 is TGTGCCAGTAGTATGTATTACAGAGCAACGGCCGGGGAGCTGTTTTTT.

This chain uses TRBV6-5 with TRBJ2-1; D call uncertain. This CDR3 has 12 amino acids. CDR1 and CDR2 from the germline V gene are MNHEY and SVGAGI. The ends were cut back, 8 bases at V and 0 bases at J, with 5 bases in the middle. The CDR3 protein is CASESSYNEQFF. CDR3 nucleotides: TGTGCCAGCGAGAGCTCCTACAATGAGCAGTTCTTC.